Following are 11 T cell receptor beta chains from one sample sequenced in a study of blood T cell repertoires in COVID-19. Using immunoSEQ multiplex PCR, the repertoire was profiled, and TCRdb retains in-frame clones only, with some absent. The profile shows roughly 380,000 clones, 88% of them singletons. The source material was PBMCs or T cells enriched from blood (not recorded which). The receptors were sampled from a woman between 25 and 40 years old who had been exposed to COVID-19.

This clone was seen once. The sample contains more than one DNA sequence encoding this CDR3. This chain joins TRBV28 and TRBJ2-7; 10 bases are shared with TRBD1. This CDR3 spans 14 amino acids. Per germline, CDR1 MDHEN and CDR2 SYDVKM. After removal of 4 bases from V and 2 bases from J, the junction contained 2 bases not matched to a gene. The CDR3 bases are TGTGCCAGCAGTTCGGGGACAGGGGCCTACGAGCAGTACTTC. As protein: CASSSGTGAYEQYF.

V is TRBV19 and J is TRBJ2-7; TRBD2 matches 7 bases. Germline CDR1 reads LNHDA; CDR2 reads SQIVND (reference sequence). The CDR3 has 15 amino acids. Germline trimming cut 9 bases from V and 3 bases from J; bases unmatched to any gene: 14. The DNA of the CDR3 is TGTGCCAGCCGGTGGGGGTCGGGAGGAAACTACGAGCAGTACTTC. This sequence encodes CASRWGSGGNYEQYF.

DNA of the CDR3: TGTGCCAGCAGTCTTTCGACTAGCAGGGACGAGCAGTACTTC. It encodes CASSLSTSRDEQYF. The V and J genes are TRBV6-2 or TRBV6-3 and TRBJ2-7; 7 nucleotides line up with TRBD2. The germline V gene encodes CDR1 MNHEY and CDR2 SVGEGT. V gave up 5 bases and J gave up 5 bases; unmatched junction bases: 9. The CDR3 spans 14 residues.

The V call is TRBV10-3, the J call TRBJ1-6, with TRBD1 identical over 7 bases. CDR1 and CDR2 (germline): ENHRY, SYGVKD. Trimming at V came to 0 bases and at J to 9 bases, leaving 8 bases not matched to a gene. The CDR3 runs 16 residues. CDR3 DNA: TGTGCCATCAGTGAGTCGGAGGGGGCACGCGGTTCACCCCTCCACTTT. This gives the protein CAISESEGARGSPLHF.

The rearrangement links TRBV3-1 (or the pseudogene TRBV3-2) to TRBJ2-7; 10 bases are a match to TRBD2. V was pared by 1 base and J by 6 bases, with 6 bases of the junction left unmatched. CDR1 and CDR2 (germline): LGHDT, YNNKEL (reference sequence). The CDR3 runs 15 residues. CDR3 bases: TGTGCCAGCAGCCAAGTACTAGCGGGAACGTCCGAGCAGTACTTC. As protein: CASSQVLAGTSEQYF.

The chain carries TRBV18 and TRBJ2-2; weak D call: TRBD1 (6 bases). Trimming took 4 bases from V and 0 from J, leaving 6 bases between them. CDR3 size: 14 residues. CDR1 and CDR2 from the germline V gene are KGHSH and LQKENI. The CDR3 DNA sequence: TGTGCCAGCTCACGGACAGCGAACACCGGGGAGCTGTTTTTT. Amino acids: CASSRTANTGELFF.

This chain uses TRBV7-3 with TRBJ2-2, with 8 bases matching TRBD2. The CDR3 sequence is 15 residues long. The germline gives CDR1 SGHTA, CDR2 FQGTGA. J lost 7 bases, V lost 5 bases, and 9 bases had no gene match. The CDR3 is CASSREAGAGGELFF. CDR3 DNA sequence: TGTGCCAGCAGCCGTGAAGCGGGAGCCGGCGGGGAGCTGTTTTTT.

V usage is TRBV5-1 and J usage is TRBJ2-3; a weak D match, TRBD1 (6 bases). The CDR3 covers 14 residues. Between the trimmed V and J ends, which lost 6 bases and 0 bases, there was a span of 11 bases. Germline lookup yields CDR1 SGHRS and CDR2 YFSETQ. For the CDR3, the DNA is TGCGCCAGCATTCAAGGGGGTAGCACAGATACGCAGTATTTT. This gives the protein CASIQGGSTDTQYF.

As to this clone: The sample carries other DNA sequences with the same CDR3. The J gene is TRBJ2-7, the V gene TRBV5-1; 7 bases agree with TRBD2. The CDR3 length is 13 residues. The germline V gene has CDR1 SGHRS and CDR2 YFSETQ. V shed 4 bases, J shed 2 bases, and the junction held 3 bases outside the gene matches. CDR3 bases: TGCGCCAGCAGCCCAGGACTAGCCTACGAGCAGTACTTC. Its protein product is CASSPGLAYEQYF.

This chain's CDR3 is CASSSGTSGRAPQETQYF. The CDR3 nucleotides read TGCGCCAGCAGCAGTGGGACTAGCGGGAGGGCCCCTCAAGAGACCCAGTACTTC. The genes are TRBV5-1 and TRBJ2-5; 16 positions agree with TRBD2. V gave up 4 bases and J gave up 2 bases; unmatched junction bases: 8. CDR3 length: 18 residues. The germline V gene encodes CDR1 SGHRS and CDR2 YFSETQ. The full variable domain, in which reference TRBV5-1 and TRBJ2-5 provide the parts outside the CDR3, is KAGVTQTPRYLIKTRGQQVTLSCSPISGHRSVSWYQQTPGQGLQFLFEYFSETQRNKGNFPGRFSGRQFSNSRSEMNVSTLELGDSALYLCASSSGTSGRAPQETQYFGPGTRLLVL.

This clone was detected only once. This rearrangement joins TRBV28 to TRBJ2-1, with 8 bases matching TRBD2. With V trimmed by 2 bases and J by 8 bases, 20 bases remained unmatched. The germline gives CDR1 MDHEN, CDR2 SYDVKM. The CDR3 runs to 19 residues. CDR3 DNA sequence: TGTGCCAGCAGTTTAATTGCCGTTCTAGGGCCACGGGGGGGGGATGAGCAGTTCTTC. It encodes CASSLIAVLGPRGGDEQFF. The variable domain in full, completed from reference TRBV28 and TRBJ2-1, reads DVKVTQSSRYLVKRTGEKVFLECVQDMDHENMFWYRQDPGLGLRLIYFSYDVKMKEKGDIPEGYSVSREKKERFSLILESASTNQTSMYLCASSLIAVLGPRGGDEQFFGPGTRLTVL.